Detailed here is one T cell receptor (beta chain). The data are from a study of cytomegalovirus exposure and HLA in healthy donors. Each donor was healthy, and each was a bone marrow donor. This CDR3 spans 15 amino acids. CDR1 is MNHNS and CDR2 is SASEGT in the germline V gene. The V gene lost 1 base and the J gene lost 7 bases, with 14 bases spanning the gap. The PCR had 60 Vbeta and 13 Jbeta primers. Using immunoSEQ multiplex PCR, the repertoire was profiled, and TCRdb retains in-frame clones only, with some absent. The profile covers about 140,000 clones, with roughly four fifths appearing a single time and about 1.5% taken by the ten largest.

The TCR sequence derives from a man aged 25-45 years in good health and CMV-seropositive. Input material: PBMCs. J is TRBJ1-5 and V is TRBV6-1; D remains ambiguous. The CDR3 bases are TGTGCCAGCAGTGAAGGGACGGGAAAGGGCCAGCCCCAGCATTTT. This encodes CASSEGTGKGQPQHF.